This T cell receptor beta chain is from a study of cytomegalovirus exposure and HLA in healthy donors. Per the germline V gene, CDR1 is SEHNR and CDR2 is FQNEAQ (reference sequence). V was pared by 1 base and J by 2 bases, with 3 bases of the junction left unmatched. CDR3 length: 16 residues. 13 Jbeta primers and 60 Vbeta primers were used for the PCR. Measured with immunoSEQ multiplex PCR; TCRdb has only the in-frame clones, and not every one. The sample shows around 150,000 clones, roughly 75% of them seen only once. The study, taken as a whole, reports: Follow-up analysis later connected one missense variant in DCLRE1C with trimming of TCR beta V- and J-genes. An analysis was carried out later, and it reportedly showed fewer N-insertions in an Asian-associated ancestry cluster than the roughly 670-donor mean. It was in a later analysis that TCR association rates were seen to vary by HLA locus, highest for DRB1 and lowest for HLA-C.

On this clone itself: As yet, its antigen is unknown.

The sequence came from a man aged 30 to 45 in good health. V gene TRBV7-9 combines with J gene TRBJ2-1, with 9 bases that match TRBD1. The sequencing input was PBMCs. CDR3 in amino acids: CASSLGDRGTYNEQFF. CDR3 DNA: TGTGCCAGCAGCTTAGGAGACAGGGGGACCTACAATGAGCAGTTCTTC.